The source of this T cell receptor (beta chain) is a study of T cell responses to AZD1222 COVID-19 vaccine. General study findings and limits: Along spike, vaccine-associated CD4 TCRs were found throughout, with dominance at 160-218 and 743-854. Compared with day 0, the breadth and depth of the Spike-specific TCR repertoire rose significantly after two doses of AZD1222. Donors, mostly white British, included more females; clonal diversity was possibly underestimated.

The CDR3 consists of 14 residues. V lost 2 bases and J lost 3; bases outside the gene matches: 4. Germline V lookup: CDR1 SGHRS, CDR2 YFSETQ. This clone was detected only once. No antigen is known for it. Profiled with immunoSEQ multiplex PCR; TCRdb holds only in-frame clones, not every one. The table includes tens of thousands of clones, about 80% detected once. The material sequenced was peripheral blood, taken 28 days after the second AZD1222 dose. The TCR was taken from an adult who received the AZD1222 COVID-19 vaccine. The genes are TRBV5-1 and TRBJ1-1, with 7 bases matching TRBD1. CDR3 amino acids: CASSFNRGDTEAFF. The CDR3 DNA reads TGCGCCAGCAGCTTTAACAGGGGAGACACTGAAGCTTTCTTT. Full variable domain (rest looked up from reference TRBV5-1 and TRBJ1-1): KAGVTQTPRYLIKTRGQQVTLSCSPISGHRSVSWYQQTPGQGLQFLFEYFSETQRNKGNFPGRFSGRQFSNSRSEMNVSTLELGDSALYLCASSFNRGDTEAFFGQGTRLTVV.